The 27 T cell receptor beta chains below all came from one sample that was sequenced in a study of regulatory T cells in long-lasting Graves disease. Time point described: persistent/refractory GD, antithyroid drugs over 5 years with positive TRAb. PBMC RNA was the source of the TCR library. Arm-PCR of CDR3 regions and iRepertoire HTBI primers were used to build TCR beta libraries. TCRdb ran MiXCR on the multiplex PCR reads and lists one entry per CDR3 protein. The repertoire holds 600,000 to 850,000 distinct CDR3 sequences, with about 30% as singletons. Material: peripheral blood mononuclear cells (PBMCs), obtained when the disease was refractory, from a patient treated with antithyroid drugs. These receptor sequences come from a female donor with Graves disease.

This clonotype was counted ten times or more. This chain joins TRBV20-1 and TRBJ1-1; D call uncertain. V shed 1 base and J shed 1 base, with 7 bases lying between them. The CDR3 is 13 residues long. Per germline, CDR1 DFQATT and CDR2 SNEGSKA (reference sequence). CDR3 sequence (DNA): TGCAGTGCTAGAGGCCGCCGGAACACTGAAGCTTTCTTT. Encoded protein: CSARGRRNTEAFF.

A note on this clonotype: The junction shows a germline mismatch at one end, possibly a read error. CDR3 sequence: CASSYYRGPATEASF. For the CDR3, the DNA is TGTGCCAGCAGCTACTACAGGGGTCCGGCCACTGAAGCTTCCTTT. The chain employs TRBV9 and TRBJ1-1; 7 bases line up with TRBD1. This CDR3 has 15 residues. In germline, CDR1 is SGDLS, CDR2 YYNGEE. The full variable domain, completed using reference TRBV9 and TRBJ1-1, is DSGVTQTPKHLITATGQRVTLRCSPRSGDLSVYWYQQSLDQGLQFLIQYYNGEERAKGNILERFSAQQFPDLHSELNLSSLELGDSALYFCASSYYRGPATEASFGQGTRLTVV.

The chain uses TRBV12-3 or TRBV12-4 and TRBJ2-2; 11 positions agree with TRBD2. CDR3 size: 23 residues. V was clipped by 1 base and J by 3 bases; unmatched bases: 22. CDR3 DNA: TGTGCCAGCAGTTTAGTACGTGATTGGGCTGGGGCTAGCGGGAGGATTGACACCGGGGAGCTGTTTTTT. It encodes CASSLVRDWAGASGRIDTGELFF.

In this sample, this clonotype turned up a few times. The gene calls are TRBV28 and TRBJ2-2; 7 bases agree with TRBD2. The germline gives CDR1 MDHEN, CDR2 SYDVKM. V was clipped by 2 bases and J by 7 bases; unmatched bases: 22. The CDR3 runs 20 residues. CDR3 nucleotides: TGTGCCAGCAGTTTACCCTCAGCCGCTAGCGGTAAATGGCTGAGCGGGGAGCTGTTTTTT. This gives the protein CASSLPSAASGKWLSGELFF. Using reference TRBV28 and TRBJ2-2 for the parts outside the CDR3, the full variable domain is DVKVTQSSRYLVKRTGEKVFLECVQDMDHENMFWYRQDPGLGLRLIYFSYDVKMKEKGDIPEGYSVSREKKERFSLILESASTNQTSMYLCASSLPSAASGKWLSGELFFGEGSRLTVL.

The chain uses TRBV12-3 or TRBV12-4 and TRBJ1-3; D may be TRBD1 (5 bases). V was clipped by 6 bases and J by 4 bases, with 28 bases between them. This CDR3 spans 19 amino acids. The CDR3 spells CASSPGWLRGVSFGNTIYF. CDR3 bases: TGTGCCAGCAGCCCTGGCTGGCTTCGGGGGGTTAGTTTCGGAAACACCATATATTTT.

The chain combines TRBV19 with TRBJ1-5, with a possible D match to TRBD1 (6 bases). The CDR3 covers 15 residues. From germline, CDR1 is LNHDA and CDR2 SQIVND (reference sequence). V gave up 2 bases and J gave up 2 bases, with 10 bases separating them. CDR3 sequence (DNA): TGTGCCAGTAGTATAACAGGGAATGGCAATCAGCCCCAGCATTTT. It is translated as CASSITGNGNQPQHF.

V usage is TRBV7-9 and J usage is TRBJ1-6; D unclear. The ends were cut back, 1 base at V and 7 bases at J, with 11 bases in the middle. Germline V CDR1 and CDR2: SEHNR, FQNEAQ (reference sequence). This CDR3 region has 15 residues. CDR3 in amino acids: CASSLDGSLNSPLHF. The CDR3 nucleotides read TGTGCCAGCAGCTTAGATGGCAGCCTCAATTCACCCCTCCACTTT.

To note about this clonotype: This may be a read error: a much more frequent sequence differs by one nucleotide. The rearrangement links TRBV28 to TRBJ1-4, with D possibly TRBD1 on 5 matching bases. Germline loops: CDR1 MDHEN, CDR2 SYDVKM. V gave up 6 bases and J gave up 6 bases, with 17 bases separating them. CDR3 size: 15 residues. Here the CDR3 reads CASSPGPGRHEKLFF. Here the CDR3 DNA reads TGTGCCAGCAGCCCAGGACCGGGACGACATGAAAAACTGTTTTTT.

This clonotype turned up a few times. This sequence joins TRBV11-3 and TRBJ1-1; D remains ambiguous. CDR1 and CDR2 from the germline V gene are SGHNT and YENEEA. With 1 base removed from V and 3 bases from J, the gap between germline ends came to 6 bases. CDR3 length: 13 amino acids. The CDR3 coding sequence is TGTGCCAGCAGCTTAGCCCCTCACACTGAAGCTTTCTTT. This encodes CASSLAPHTEAFF.

V usage is TRBV19 and J usage is TRBJ2-4; D unresolved. The CDR3 spans 14 residues. V was clipped by 3 bases and J by 3 bases, with 9 bases between them. The germline gives CDR1 LNHDA, CDR2 SQIVND (reference sequence). In DNA, the CDR3 is TGTGCCAGTAGTATCACCGGCGGCAAAAACATTCAGTACTTC. Amino acid sequence: CASSITGGKNIQYF.

V usage is TRBV18 and J usage is TRBJ2-4; 8 nucleotides line up with TRBD2. Germline CDR1 and CDR2: KGHSH and LQKENI. After removal of 4 bases from V and 1 base from J, the junction contained 6 bases not matched to a gene. The CDR3 sequence is 16 residues long. CDR3 amino acids: CASSHSGSRAKNIQYF. The CDR3 DNA reads TGTGCCAGCTCACACAGCGGGAGTCGGGCCAAAAACATTCAGTACTTC.

This clonotype came up many times. The V and J genes are TRBV2 and TRBJ1-2, with D possibly TRBD1 on 6 matching bases. Trimming left V 6 bases short and J 8 bases short, with 13 bases between. The CDR3 extends over 12 amino acids. Germline V gene sequence: CDR1 SNHLY, CDR2 FYNNEI. This CDR3 is CASRVGAGGYTF. The DNA for the CDR3 is TGTGCCAGCAGAGTGGGGGCCGGGGGCTACACCTTC.

This sequence joins TRBV7-2 and TRBJ1-1; D is perhaps TRBD1 (6 bases). CDR1 is SGHTA and CDR2 is FQGNSA in the germline V gene. The CDR3 is 14 residues long. Between the trimmed V and J ends, which lost 1 base and 11 bases, there was a span of 17 bases. The CDR3 DNA reads as TGTGCCAGCAGCTTAGACTCCGGGGGCAAGAGGGCTTTCTTT. Translated: CASSLDSGGKRAFF.

This clonotype turned up a few times. The rearrangement uses TRBV18 and TRBJ1-1; no reliable D call. The ends were cut back, 3 bases at V and 1 base at J, with 9 bases in the middle. This CDR3 has 14 amino acids. Germline V gene sequence: CDR1 KGHSH, CDR2 LQKENI. CDR3 nucleotides: TGTGCCAGCTCACCGAAGGACTCGAACACTGAAGCTTTCTTT. Residues: CASSPKDSNTEAFF.

In this sample, this clonotype turned up once. The chain employs TRBV6-2 or TRBV6-3 and TRBJ1-1; the D gene is possibly TRBD1 (6 bases). Trimming removed 11 bases at V and 5 bases at J, with 21 bases between. The germline gives CDR1 MNHEY, CDR2 SVGEGT. This CDR3 has 14 amino acids. The CDR3 sequence: CAGKLGGFVTEAFF. The CDR3 DNA reads as TGTGCCGGCAAGCTCGGGGGCTTCGTTACTGAAGCTTTCTTT.

This rearrangement joins TRBV5-1 to TRBJ1-2; 8 bases line up with TRBD1. Germline assignment: CDR1 SGHRS and CDR2 YFSETQ. The length of the CDR3 is 17 residues. V was clipped by 2 bases and J by 3 bases; unmatched bases: 12. CDR3 sequence reads: CASSLPGQGNWDYGYTF. The CDR3 bases are TGCGCCAGCAGCTTACCCGGACAGGGCAACTGGGACTATGGCTACACCTTC. The variable domain in full, with the rest retrieved from reference TRBV5-1 and TRBJ1-2, is KAGVTQTPRYLIKTRGQQVTLSCSPISGHRSVSWYQQTPGQGLQFLFEYFSETQRNKGNFPGRFSGRQFSNSRSEMNVSTLELGDSALYLCASSLPGQGNWDYGYTFGSGTRLTVV.

J is TRBJ1-5 and V is TRBV6-1; weak D call: TRBD1 (6 bases). Trimming removed 5 bases from V and 2 bases from J, with 19 bases in between. The CDR3 sequence is 17 residues long. CDR1 and CDR2 (germline): MNHNS, SASEGT. The CDR3 is CASSNTQQGIGNQPQHF. The CDR3 coding sequence is TGTGCCAGCAGTAACACCCAACAGGGAATTGGCAATCAGCCCCAGCATTTT.

This clonotype was seen more than once but under ten times. This rearrangement joins TRBV20-1 to TRBJ2-5, with D perhaps matching TRBD2 (6 bases). Germline assignment: CDR1 DFQATT and CDR2 SNEGSKA (reference sequence). V lost 1 base to trimming and J lost 4 bases, with 19 bases between them. CDR3 length: 16 amino acids. The CDR3 DNA reads TGCAGTGCTAGAGTGGGGGGACCCGCTTTCCCAGAGACCCAGTACTTC. Residues: CSARVGGPAFPETQYF.

The rearrangement uses TRBV7-9 and TRBJ2-5; a weak D match, TRBD1 (6 bases). The CDR3 contains 15 residues. Germline V gene lookup returns CDR1 SEHNR and CDR2 FQNEAQ (reference sequence). Trimming shortened V by 4 bases and J by 7 bases, and 19 bases separated the two germline ends. CDR3: CASSSIDRLAGTQYF. Here the CDR3 DNA reads TGTGCCAGCAGCTCCATCGACAGGTTGGCAGGGACCCAGTACTTC.

The genes are TRBV5-1 and TRBJ2-3; TRBD2 might be the D (5 bases). This CDR3 is 15 amino acids long. Germline assignment: CDR1 SGHRS and CDR2 YFSETQ. The V and J ends lost 2 bases and 2 bases respectively, with 12 bases between them. This chain's CDR3 is CASSFTGIYTDTQYF. CDR3 nucleotides: TGCGCCAGCAGCTTTACCGGGATTTACACAGATACGCAGTATTTT.

This chain connects TRBV18 to TRBJ1-5; possible D gene TRBD1, 6 bases. Germline V lookup: CDR1 KGHSH, CDR2 LQKENI. Trimming took off 3 bases at V and 7 bases at J, with 13 bases between the two ends. The CDR3 contains 14 residues. The CDR3 protein is CASSPVGGRQPQHF. The DNA for the CDR3 is TGTGCCAGCTCACCTGTTGGGGGGCGACAGCCCCAGCATTTT.

This clonotype was seen more than once but under ten times. Here the CDR3 DNA reads TGTGCCAGCAGTTTGGCGGGAGGGGCTGAAGCTTTCTTT. Its protein is CASSLAGGAEAFF. The chain links TRBV28 to TRBJ1-1; the D gene is possibly TRBD1 (5 bases). The germline gives CDR1 MDHEN, CDR2 SYDVKM. The CDR3 sequence is 13 residues long. Deletions cut 3 bases from V and 6 bases from J, with 11 bases between.

In its sample, this clonotype was seen a few times. The chain carries TRBV12-5 and TRBJ2-7; no clear D. The V and J ends lost 5 bases and 3 bases respectively, with 11 bases between them. The CDR3 contains 13 residues. Germline-derived CDR1 and CDR2 are LGHNT and FRNRAP. The CDR3 sequence: CASGESGLYEQYF. The DNA of the CDR3 is TGTGCTAGTGGTGAAAGTGGTCTCTACGAGCAGTACTTC.

J is TRBJ1-4 and V is TRBV7-8; D unresolved. CDR1 and CDR2 from the germline V gene are SGHVS and FQNEAQ. With 3 bases removed from V and 7 bases from J, the gap between germline ends came to 12 bases. The CDR3 length is 14 residues. In DNA, the CDR3 is TGTGCCAGCAGCTTCCGGGTAATGAGTGAAAAACTGTTTTTT. Translation gives CASSFRVMSEKLFF.

This clonotype has just a few counts. The chain joins TRBV7-3 to TRBJ1-4; no reliable D call. Germline values: CDR1 SGHTA, CDR2 FQGTGA. There are 14 residues in the CDR3. V was trimmed by 5 bases and J by 2 bases, leaving 9 bases between them. CDR3 sequence reads: CASSPGGTNEKLFF. The CDR3 DNA reads TGTGCCAGCAGCCCAGGTGGTACTAATGAAAAACTGTTTTTT.

As for this clonotype: One end of the junction fails to match germline, which may point to a read error. CDR3 nucleotide sequence: TGTGCCGGCTCACCTCAGGACCAGAAGACCCAGTACTTC. It specifies CAGSPQDQKTQYF. The gene calls are TRBV18 and TRBJ2-5; D ambiguous. Germline assignment: CDR1 KGHSH and CDR2 LQKENI. The CDR3 has 13 amino acids.

This clonotype came up many times. This chain joins TRBV6-1 and TRBJ1-6, with D unclear. Germline V CDR1 and CDR2: MNHNS, SASEGT. V was cut by 2 bases and J by 10 bases, with 3 bases left in between. The CDR3 loop spans 11 amino acids. The CDR3 region is CASSESSPLHF. CDR3 in DNA: TGTGCCAGCAGTGAATCGTCACCCCTCCACTTT.